The 31 T cell receptor beta chains given below trace back to one sample, sequenced in a study of post-analysis software for immune sequencing data. The study's findings and limits: With TRBV5-6, TRBV5-1 and TRBV20-1 included, a handful of TRBV segments were more frequent in patients than in controls.

These TCRs' antigens remain unknown. Unique molecular identifiers were built into the TCR beta cDNA libraries. One entry per CDR3 protein, called by TCRdb with MiXCR from the PCR reads. The repertoire holds approximately 250,000 distinct CDR3 sequences, 35% to 40% seen once, with approximately 4.6% in the top ten. The sequenced sample consisted of blood. The receptor source for this set is a girl between 5 and 17 years old with multiple sclerosis.

This clonotype was recorded at least ten times. The chain is built from TRBV4-1 and TRBJ2-4, with D maybe TRBD2 (6 bases). This CDR3 has 13 amino acids. The V end was cut by 4 bases, the J end by 8 bases, with 12 bases between. The germline CDR1 and CDR2 sequences are MGHRA and YSYEKL. This CDR3 reads CASSPFSGDIQYF. The CDR3 DNA follows: TGCGCCAGCAGCCCCTTCTCGGGGGACATTCAGTACTTC.

Many counts were recorded for this clonotype. The J gene is TRBJ2-1, the V gene TRBV27; TRBD2 might be the D (7 bases). This CDR3 contains 17 residues. Germline V gives CDR1 MNHEY, CDR2 SMNVEV (reference sequence). V was cut by 5 bases and J by 0 bases, with 17 bases left in between. In DNA, the CDR3 is TGTGCCAGCAGTCCTGGGGGGGGGCCGAGCTCCTACAATGAGCAGTTCTTC. The encoded protein is CASSPGGGPSSYNEQFF.

The V and J genes are TRBV6-5 and TRBJ2-7; D is ambiguous. Per germline, CDR1 MNHEY and CDR2 SVGAGI. V lost 4 bases to trimming and J lost 3 bases, with 10 bases between them. CDR3 length equals 13 residues. The CDR3 DNA reads as TGTGCCAGCAGTTTTAGACCTGACTACGAGCAGTACTTC. Protein: CASSFRPDYEQYF.

There are a few counts of this clonotype. The chain has TRBV18 and TRBJ1-5, with D tentatively TRBD1 (5 bases). The V gene lost 1 base and the J gene lost 3 bases, with 10 bases spanning the gap. Germline V lookup: CDR1 KGHSH, CDR2 LQKENI. CDR3 length equals 15 residues. CDR3 amino acids: CASSPQATVNQPQHF. The CDR3 DNA follows: TGTGCCAGCTCACCACAAGCGACAGTCAATCAGCCCCAGCATTTT. Together with reference TRBV18 and TRBJ1-5, the CDR3 gives the full variable domain: NAGVMQNPRHLVRRRGQEARLRCSPMKGHSHVYWYRQLPEEGLKFMVYLQKENIIDESGMPKERFSAEFPKEGPSILRIQQVVRGDSAAYFCASSPQATVNQPQHFGDGTRLSIL.

This clonotype has a count of ten or more. The J gene is TRBJ1-6, the V gene TRBV3-1; 7 bases line up with TRBD1. CDR1 and CDR2 (germline): LGHDT, YNNKEL (reference sequence). Unmatched junction bases numbered 3, after V lost 1 base and J lost 9 bases. The CDR3 length is 14 residues. This chain's CDR3 is CASSQGDRRSPLHF. The CDR3 DNA reads TGTGCCAGCAGCCAAGGGGACAGACGTTCACCCCTCCACTTT.

This clonotype was counted between two and nine times. The rearrangement joins TRBV28 to TRBJ1-2; 7 bases fit TRBD1. Germline V lookup: CDR1 MDHEN, CDR2 SYDVKM. J gave up 6 bases and V 6 bases, and 16 bases lay outside the gene matches. CDR3 length equals 16 residues. In DNA form, the CDR3 reads TGTGCCAGCAGGGTAAACCTAGGGGGCCCCTTTCATGGCTACACCTTC. It translates to CASRVNLGGPFHGYTF.

V gene TRBV6-5 combines with J gene TRBJ2-4, with D uncertain. This CDR3 comprises 13 residues. Germline CDR1 reads MNHEY; CDR2 reads SVGAGI. Trimming pared 6 bases from V and 7 bases from J, leaving 13 bases between. DNA for the CDR3: TGTGCCAGCAGGTACCTGGAAGGCAACATTCAGTACTTC. This gives the protein CASRYLEGNIQYF.

Ten or more counts support this clonotype. V and J are TRBV3-1 and TRBJ2-1, with D possibly being TRBD2 (7 bases). This CDR3 has 13 amino acids. V lost 4 bases, J lost 12 bases, and 16 bases lay in between. The germline CDR1 and CDR2 sequences are LGHDT and YNNKEL (reference sequence). The CDR3 nucleotides are TGTGCCAGCAGCCTACTGGGGGGGCTAGCGCAGTTCTTC. This codes for CASSLLGGLAQFF.

The rearrangement links TRBV12-3 or TRBV12-4 to TRBJ2-2; D is possibly TRBD1 (6 bases). This CDR3 has 13 residues. V lost 5 bases and J lost 6, with 10 bases in between. The CDR3 protein is CASSHRVPGELFF. As DNA, the CDR3 is TGTGCCAGCAGTCACAGGGTCCCCGGGGAGCTGTTTTTT.

Details on this clonotype: One end of the junction varies from germline; a read error may be responsible. The V gene is TRBV19, the J gene TRBJ2-1; a possible D gene is TRBD2 (6 bases). Germline CDR1 is LNHDA and CDR2 is SQIVND (reference sequence). The CDR3 sequence is 15 residues long. The CDR3 loop reads CTSSIHSGGDNEQFF. For the CDR3, the DNA is TGTACCAGTAGTATTCATTCAGGAGGGGACAATGAGCAGTTCTTC.

This clonotype was observed many times. The genes are TRBV5-1 and TRBJ1-3; D uncertain. Trimming pared 1 base from V and 0 bases from J, leaving 8 bases between. Germline CDR1 and CDR2: SGHRS and YFSETQ. The CDR3 runs 15 residues. Written as DNA, the CDR3 is TGCGCCAGCAGCTTGTCGCAGGCCTCTGGAAACACCATATATTTT. Translated, it gives CASSLSQASGNTIYF.

The chain links TRBV28 to TRBJ1-2; the D is unclear. V shed 2 bases and J shed 3 bases, with 7 bases lying between them. The CDR3 extends over 13 amino acids. Looked up from germline, CDR1 is MDHEN and CDR2 is SYDVKM. CDR3 nucleotide sequence: TGTGCCAGCAGTTTAGCCCCCCACTATGGCTACACCTTC. Amino acid sequence: CASSLAPHYGYTF.

This clonotype was recorded many times. The chain recombines TRBV12-3 or TRBV12-4 with TRBJ2-1, with a tentative D call TRBD2 (6 bases). V was trimmed by 9 bases and J by 9 bases, leaving 21 bases between them. The CDR3 is 14 residues long. The CDR3 DNA reads TGTGCCAGTCGGACCACCGGGGGTCTAAGTGAGCAGTTCTTC. Translating gives CASRTTGGLSEQFF.

This clonotype was detected once. The genes are TRBV4-2 and TRBJ1-1; 8 nucleotides align to TRBD1. CDR1 is LGHNA and CDR2 is YNFKEQ in the germline V gene. The CDR3 runs to 17 residues. The junction had 12 bases not matched to a gene; V was cut back by 4 bases and J by 2 bases. CDR3 in amino acids: CASSPGQALRGNTEAFF. CDR3 sequence (DNA): TGTGCCAGCAGCCCGGGACAGGCATTACGGGGAAACACTGAAGCTTTCTTT.

In its sample, this clonotype was seen a few times. This chain links TRBV18 with TRBJ2-5, with D possibly TRBD1 on 6 matching bases. CDR1 is KGHSH and CDR2 is LQKENI in the germline V gene. V lost 3 bases to trimming and J lost 3 bases, with 11 bases between them. The CDR3 is 14 residues long. CDR3 in amino acids: CASSPSGTKETQYF. The CDR3, as DNA: TGTGCCAGCTCACCCTCCGGGACAAAAGAGACCCAGTACTTC. Variable domain in full (rest from reference TRBV18 and TRBJ2-5): NAGVMQNPRHLVRRRGQEARLRCSPMKGHSHVYWYRQLPEEGLKFMVYLQKENIIDESGMPKERFSAEFPKEGPSILRIQQVVRGDSAAYFCASSPSGTKETQYFGPGTRLLVL.

This clonotype has at least ten counts. This chain uses TRBV7-2 with TRBJ2-7; D unclear. There are 11 residues in the CDR3. V shed 5 bases and J shed 3 bases, with 5 bases lying between them. Per the germline V gene, CDR1 is SGHTA and CDR2 is FQGNSA. CDR3 sequence: CASSLSYEQYF. The CDR3 DNA reads TGTGCCAGCAGCCTCAGCTACGAGCAGTACTTC.

The table lists this clonotype with many counts. The chain combines TRBV9 with TRBJ2-3; D might be TRBD2 (5 bases). Germline V gene lookup returns CDR1 SGDLS and CDR2 YYNGEE. CDR3 size: 13 residues. The ends were cut back, 3 bases at V and 5 bases at J, with 10 bases in the middle. The chain's CDR3 is CASSGIAKDTQYF. The DNA for the CDR3 is TGTGCCAGCAGCGGCATAGCGAAAGATACGCAGTATTTT.

This clonotype has a handful of counts. This sequence joins TRBV4-2 and TRBJ2-2; maybe TRBD1 (7 bases). Germline V CDR1 and CDR2: LGHNA, YNFKEQ. The CDR3 totals 16 residues. The V end lost 3 bases, the J end lost 4 bases, and 15 bases lay between the germline ends. For the CDR3, the DNA is TGTGCCAGCAGCCAGAGTAGACAGGGAGGCACCGGGGAGCTGTTTTTT. Protein sequence: CASSQSRQGGTGELFF.

This clonotype was detected many times. V usage is TRBV5-1 and J usage is TRBJ2-3; 12 bases agree with TRBD2. The CDR3 sequence is 18 residues long. V dropped 0 bases and J dropped 3; count of bases not matched to a gene: 8. Germline CDR1 SGHRS, CDR2 YFSETQ. The CDR3 loop is CASSLDLAGGRRTDTQYF. The CDR3 DNA reads TGCGCCAGCAGCTTGGACCTAGCGGGGGGGCGTCGAACAGATACGCAGTATTTT.

In its sample, this clonotype was seen a few times. This chain links TRBV7-9 with TRBJ2-7; no reliable D call. Trimming took 1 base from V and 2 from J, leaving 12 bases between them. Germline V gene data show CDR1 as SEHNR and CDR2 as FQNEAQ (reference sequence). The CDR3 consists of 15 residues. The CDR3 reads CASSLGSPFPYEQYF. CDR3 bases: TGTGCCAGCAGCTTAGGCAGTCCGTTCCCCTACGAGCAGTACTTC.

In the case of this clonotype: This may be a read error: a much more frequent sequence differs by one nucleotide. The rearrangement joins TRBV3-1 to TRBJ2-1; unclear D gene. This CDR3 contains 15 residues. CDR1 and CDR2 (germline): LGHDT, YNNKEL (reference sequence). The CDR3 here is CAGSPDSSSYNEQFF. CDR3 coding DNA: TGTGCCGGCAGCCCCGACTCGAGCTCCTACAATGAGCAGTTCTTC.

This clonotype has at least ten counts. The chain employs TRBV7-2 and TRBJ2-1; D gene unclear. The CDR3 runs to 15 residues. CDR1 and CDR2 (germline): SGHTA, FQGNSA. The germline V and J ends were trimmed by 1 base and 4 bases, with 11 bases remaining between them. DNA of the CDR3: TGTGCCAGCAGCTTAGTTGGGCGAGTTTACAATGAGCAGTTCTTC. It yields the protein CASSLVGRVYNEQFF.

In the case of this clonotype: One junction end does not reproduce the germline sequence, and a read error may be involved. V is TRBV12-3 or TRBV12-4 and J is TRBJ2-3; the D call may be TRBD1 or TRBD2 (5 bases each). The CDR3 is made up of 15 amino acids. CDR3 sequence reads: CASSIGTMGTDAQYF. The CDR3 DNA reads as TGTGCCAGCAGCATCGGGACGATGGGCACAGATGCGCAGTATTTT.

This clonotype was counted between two and nine times. This may come from a read error, since a much larger clone is one base off. The chain employs TRBV5-1 and TRBJ2-5; D gene ambiguous. CDR1 SGHRS and CDR2 YFSETQ come from the germline V gene. The CDR3 spans 14 residues. The V gene lost 3 bases and the J gene lost 5 bases, with 14 bases spanning the gap. The CDR3 here is CASSWAQIGETQYF. The CDR3 DNA follows: TGCGCCAGCAGCTGGGCCCAGATCGGGGAGACCCAGTACTTC.

The chain couples TRBV7-9 to TRBJ2-3, with TRBD1 identical over 8 bases. Trimming removed 1 base from V and 2 bases from J; junction bases left unmatched: 11. The V gene's germline CDR1 is SEHNR and CDR2 FQNEAQ (reference sequence). The CDR3 runs 18 residues. CDR3 residues: CASSLVYARDRYTDTQYF. For the CDR3, the DNA is TGTGCCAGCAGCTTAGTATACGCCAGGGACAGGTACACAGATACGCAGTATTTT. Combining the CDR3 with reference TRBV7-9 and TRBJ2-3 gives the whole variable domain DTGVSQNPRHKITKRGQNVTFRCDPISEHNRLYWYRQTLGQGPEFLTYFQNEAQLEKSRLLSDRFSAERPKGSFSTLEIQRTEQGDSAMYLCASSLVYARDRYTDTQYFGPGTRLTVL.

The J gene is TRBJ2-1, the V gene TRBV27; 9 positions agree with TRBD2. V shed 2 bases, J shed 7 bases, and the junction held 9 bases outside the gene matches. The V gene's germline CDR1 is MNHEY and CDR2 SMNVEV (reference sequence). There are 16 residues in the CDR3. CDR3 sequence reads: CASSLRGLAGDNEQFF. In DNA, the CDR3 is TGTGCCAGCAGTTTACGGGGACTAGCAGGAGATAATGAGCAGTTCTTC.

This clonotype came up many times. The rearrangement uses TRBV29-1 and TRBJ1-2, with D tentatively TRBD1 (6 bases). CDR3 size: 12 residues. Germline CDR1 and CDR2: SQVTM and ANQGSEA. V gave up 2 bases and J gave up 7 bases, with 11 bases separating them. Here the CDR3 reads CSVESGAFGYTF. CDR3 sequence (DNA): TGCAGCGTTGAATCAGGGGCGTTTGGCTACACCTTC.

This clonotype was counted at least ten times. The chain combines TRBV12-3 or TRBV12-4 with TRBJ2-1; 13 positions match TRBD2. The junction had 6 bases not matched to a gene; V was cut back by 5 bases and J by 8 bases. The CDR3 contains 15 residues. CDR3 loop: CASSPTSGRAHEQFF. The CDR3 nucleotides read TGTGCCAGCAGTCCTACTAGCGGGAGGGCCCATGAGCAGTTCTTC.

This clonotype was counted ten times or more. The chain couples TRBV20-1 to TRBJ1-2; D is unresolved. The CDR3 consists of 13 residues. V was pared by 4 bases and J by 4 bases, with 13 bases between. CDR1 and CDR2 (germline): DFQATT, SNEGSKA (reference sequence). CDR3 in amino acids: CSAILGRSYGYTF. The CDR3 DNA sequence: TGCAGTGCTATATTAGGGAGGAGCTATGGCTACACCTTC.

This clonotype was seen ten or more times. The chain employs TRBV5-1 and TRBJ1-2; 8 bases are a match to TRBD1. Germline loops: CDR1 SGHRS, CDR2 YFSETQ. The V gene end was trimmed by 4 bases and the J gene end by 8 bases; junction bases not matched to a gene: 10. The CDR3 covers 14 residues. The CDR3 nucleotides are TGCGCCAGCAGCCCTAGGACAGGGAGGGACGGCTACACCTTC. Translation gives CASSPRTGRDGYTF. Variable domain in full (rest from reference TRBV5-1 and TRBJ1-2): KAGVTQTPRYLIKTRGQQVTLSCSPISGHRSVSWYQQTPGQGLQFLFEYFSETQRNKGNFPGRFSGRQFSNSRSEMNVSTLELGDSALYLCASSPRTGRDGYTFGSGTRLTVV.

This clonotype was counted between two and nine times. The V gene is TRBV3-1, the J gene TRBJ1-1, with D maybe TRBD1 (6 bases). Germline CDR1 reads LGHDT; CDR2 reads YNNKEL (reference sequence). The CDR3 extends over 14 amino acids. Between the trimmed V and J ends, which lost 4 bases and 9 bases, there was a span of 18 bases. The CDR3 DNA is TGTGCCAGCAGCCCACTAACCGGGACACCTAAAGCTTTCTTT. It specifies CASSPLTGTPKAFF.